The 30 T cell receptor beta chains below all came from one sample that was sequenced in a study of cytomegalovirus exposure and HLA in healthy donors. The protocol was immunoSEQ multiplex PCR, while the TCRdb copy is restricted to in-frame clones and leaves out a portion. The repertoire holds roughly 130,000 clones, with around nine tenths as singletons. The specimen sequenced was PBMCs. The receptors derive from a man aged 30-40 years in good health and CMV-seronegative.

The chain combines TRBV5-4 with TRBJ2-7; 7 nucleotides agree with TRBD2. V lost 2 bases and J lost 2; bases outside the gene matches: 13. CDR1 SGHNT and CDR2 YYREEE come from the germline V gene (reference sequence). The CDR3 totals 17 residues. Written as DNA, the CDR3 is TGTGCCAGCAGCTTTTCACCAGCGGGGTATGAAACCTACGAGCAGTACTTC. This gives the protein CASSFSPAGYETYEQYF.

In DNA, the CDR3 is TGCGCCAGCAGGCTAGCGGCTAACACCGGGGAGCTGTTTTTT. Its translation: CASRLAANTGELFF. The chain links TRBV10-2 to TRBJ2-2; TRBD2 agrees at 7 bases. Germline V CDR1 and CDR2: WSHSY, SAAADI. This CDR3 is 14 amino acids long. Trimming cost V 6 bases and J 2 bases; bases outside gene matches: 3.

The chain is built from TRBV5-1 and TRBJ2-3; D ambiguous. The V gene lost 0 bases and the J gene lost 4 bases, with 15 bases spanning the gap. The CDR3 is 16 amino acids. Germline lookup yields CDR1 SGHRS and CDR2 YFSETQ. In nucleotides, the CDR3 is TGCGCCAGCAGCTTGGCCCCAGGATTCGTCCCAGATACGCAGTATTTT. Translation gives CASSLAPGFVPDTQYF. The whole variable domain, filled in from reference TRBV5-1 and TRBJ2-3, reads KAGVTQTPRYLIKTRGQQVTLSCSPISGHRSVSWYQQTPGQGLQFLFEYFSETQRNKGNFPGRFSGRQFSNSRSEMNVSTLELGDSALYLCASSLAPGFVPDTQYFGPGTRLTVL.

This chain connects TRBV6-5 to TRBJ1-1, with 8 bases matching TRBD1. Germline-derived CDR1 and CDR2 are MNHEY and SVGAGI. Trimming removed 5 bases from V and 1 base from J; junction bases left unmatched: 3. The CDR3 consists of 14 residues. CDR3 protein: CASSRQGTNTEAFF. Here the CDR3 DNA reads TGTGCCAGCAGTCGACAGGGGACGAACACTGAAGCTTTCTTT.

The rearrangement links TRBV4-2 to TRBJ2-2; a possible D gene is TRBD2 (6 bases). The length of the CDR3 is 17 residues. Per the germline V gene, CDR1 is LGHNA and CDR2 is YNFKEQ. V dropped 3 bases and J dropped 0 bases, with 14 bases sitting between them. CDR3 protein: CASSHLGLTSNTGELFF. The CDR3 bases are TGTGCCAGCAGCCACCTAGGACTAACATCGAACACCGGGGAGCTGTTTTTT.

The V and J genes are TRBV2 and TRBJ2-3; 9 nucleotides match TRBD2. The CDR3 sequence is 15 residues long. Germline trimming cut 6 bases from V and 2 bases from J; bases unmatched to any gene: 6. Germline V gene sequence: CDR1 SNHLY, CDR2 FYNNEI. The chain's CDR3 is CASSASGGHTDTQYF. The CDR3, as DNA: TGTGCCAGCAGCGCGAGCGGGGGGCACACAGATACGCAGTATTTT.

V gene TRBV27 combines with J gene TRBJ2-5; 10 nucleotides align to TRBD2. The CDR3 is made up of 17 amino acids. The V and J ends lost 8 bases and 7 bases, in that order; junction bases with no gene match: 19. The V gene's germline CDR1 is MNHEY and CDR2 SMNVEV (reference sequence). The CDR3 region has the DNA TGTGCCAGCTCGGAGGTTGGGACTAGCGCCCTAAGGGGGACCCAGTACTTC. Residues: CASSEVGTSALRGTQYF.

The CDR3 nucleotides are TGTGCCAGCAGCCCCGGGGCGGGGACAGGCAATCAGCCCCAGCATTTT. It translates to CASSPGAGTGNQPQHF. The rearrangement joins TRBV7-9 to TRBJ1-5, with 7 bases that match TRBD1. V shed 5 bases, J shed 2 bases, and the junction held 9 bases outside the gene matches. In germline, CDR1 is SEHNR, CDR2 FQNEAQ (reference sequence). This CDR3 has 16 amino acids.

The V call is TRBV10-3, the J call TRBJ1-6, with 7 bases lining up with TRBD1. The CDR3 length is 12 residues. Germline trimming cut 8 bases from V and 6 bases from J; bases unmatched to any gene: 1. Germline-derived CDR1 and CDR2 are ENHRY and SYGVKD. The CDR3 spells CAIGQANSPLHF. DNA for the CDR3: TGTGCCATCGGACAGGCTAATTCACCCCTCCACTTT.

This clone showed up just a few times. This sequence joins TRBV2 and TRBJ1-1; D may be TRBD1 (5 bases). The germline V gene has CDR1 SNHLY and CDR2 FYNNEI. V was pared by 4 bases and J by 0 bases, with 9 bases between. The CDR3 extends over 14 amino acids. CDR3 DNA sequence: TGTGCCAGCAGTGGACAGATATTGAACACTGAAGCTTTCTTT. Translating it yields CASSGQILNTEAFF.

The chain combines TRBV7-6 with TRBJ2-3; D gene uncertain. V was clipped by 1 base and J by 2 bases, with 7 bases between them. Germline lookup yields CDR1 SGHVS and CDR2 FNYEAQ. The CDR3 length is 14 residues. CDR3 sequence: CASSLGEYTDTQYF. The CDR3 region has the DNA TGTGCCAGCAGCTTAGGAGAGTACACAGATACGCAGTATTTT. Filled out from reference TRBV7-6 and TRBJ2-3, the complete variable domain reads GAGVSQSPRYKVTKRGQDVALRCDPISGHVSLYWYRQALGQGPEFLTYFNYEAQQDKSGLPNDRFSAERPEGSISTLTIQRTEQRDSAMYRCASSLGEYTDTQYFGPGTRLTVL.

CDR3: CASSSDRESLLWEKLFF. CDR3 nucleotide sequence: TGTGCCAGCAGCTCAGACAGAGAGTCGCTACTTTGGGAAAAACTGTTTTTT. The chain combines TRBV7-9 with TRBJ1-4; a possible D gene is TRBD1 (5 bases). With 4 bases removed from V and 8 bases from J, the gap between germline ends came to 23 bases. Germline V CDR1 and CDR2: SEHNR, FQNEAQ (reference sequence). This CDR3 region has 17 residues.

CDR3 residues: CASSQGAATNEKLFF. The CDR3 region has the DNA TGCGCCAGCAGCCAAGGGGCAGCAACTAATGAAAAACTGTTTTTT. The genes are TRBV4-3 and TRBJ1-4; the D is unclear. The CDR3 extends over 15 amino acids. V was cut by 1 base and J by 0 bases, with 6 bases left in between. CDR1 and CDR2 (germline): LGHNA, YSLEER.

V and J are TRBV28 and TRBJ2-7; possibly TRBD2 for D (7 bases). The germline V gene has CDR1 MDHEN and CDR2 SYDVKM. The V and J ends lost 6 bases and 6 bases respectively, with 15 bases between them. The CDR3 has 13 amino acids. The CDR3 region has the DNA TGTGCCAGCAGCCCACAGGGAGGGGTCGAGCAGTACTTC. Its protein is CASSPQGGVEQYF. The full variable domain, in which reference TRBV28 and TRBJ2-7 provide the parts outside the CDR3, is DVKVTQSSRYLVKRTGEKVFLECVQDMDHENMFWYRQDPGLGLRLIYFSYDVKMKEKGDIPEGYSVSREKKERFSLILESASTNQTSMYLCASSPQGGVEQYFGPGTRLTVT.

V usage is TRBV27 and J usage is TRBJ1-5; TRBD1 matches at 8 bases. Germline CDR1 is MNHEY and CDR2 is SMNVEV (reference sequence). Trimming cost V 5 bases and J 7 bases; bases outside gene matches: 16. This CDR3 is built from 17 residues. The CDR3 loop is CASSPRLLQGVRQPQHF. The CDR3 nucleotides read TGTGCCAGCAGTCCACGCCTCCTACAGGGGGTCAGGCAGCCCCAGCATTTT.

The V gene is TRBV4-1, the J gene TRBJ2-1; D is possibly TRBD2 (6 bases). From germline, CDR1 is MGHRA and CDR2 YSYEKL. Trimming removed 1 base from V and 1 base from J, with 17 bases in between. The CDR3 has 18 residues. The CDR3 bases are TGCGCCAGCAGCCAAGTAGATATGGGACTTCGGTCCTACAATGAGCAGTTCTTC. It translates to CASSQVDMGLRSYNEQFF.

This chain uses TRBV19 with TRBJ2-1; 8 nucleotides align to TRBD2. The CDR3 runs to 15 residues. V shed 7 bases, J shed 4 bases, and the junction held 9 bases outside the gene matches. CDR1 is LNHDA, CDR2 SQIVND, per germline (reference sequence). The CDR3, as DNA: TGTGCCAGTACCCCCGGGACTAGTAGATACAATGAGCAGTTCTTC. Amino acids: CASTPGTSRYNEQFF.

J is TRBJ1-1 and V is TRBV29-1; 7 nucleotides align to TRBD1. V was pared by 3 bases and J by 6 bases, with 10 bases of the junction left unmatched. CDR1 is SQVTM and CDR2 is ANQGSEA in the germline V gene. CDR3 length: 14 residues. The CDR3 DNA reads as TGCAGCGTTGAGGTGGGACAGATGGGGGCTGAAGCTTTCTTT. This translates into CSVEVGQMGAEAFF.

The CDR3 is CASNPLGGEQYF. For the CDR3, the DNA is TGTGCCAGTAACCCACTGGGGGGCGAGCAGTACTTC. The V call is TRBV11-2, the J call TRBJ2-7, with a possible D match to TRBD2 (6 bases). Trimming pared 9 bases from V and 6 bases from J, leaving 15 bases between. Looked up from germline, CDR1 is SGHAT and CDR2 is FQNNGV. The CDR3 totals 12 residues.

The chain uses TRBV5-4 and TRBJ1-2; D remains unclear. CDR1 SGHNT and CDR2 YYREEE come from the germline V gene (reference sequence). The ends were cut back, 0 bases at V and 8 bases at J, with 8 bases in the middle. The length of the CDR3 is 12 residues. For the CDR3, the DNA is TGTGCCAGCAGCTTGGATGCACGGGGCTACACCTTC. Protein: CASSLDARGYTF.

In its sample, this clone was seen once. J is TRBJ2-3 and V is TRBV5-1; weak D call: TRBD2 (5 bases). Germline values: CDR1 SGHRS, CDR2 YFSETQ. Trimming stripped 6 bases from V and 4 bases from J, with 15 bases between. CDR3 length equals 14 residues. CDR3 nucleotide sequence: TGCGCCAGCACCCCGGGGTCGGTGTCAGATACGCAGTATTTT. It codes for CASTPGSVSDTQYF. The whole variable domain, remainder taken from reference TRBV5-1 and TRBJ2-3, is KAGVTQTPRYLIKTRGQQVTLSCSPISGHRSVSWYQQTPGQGLQFLFEYFSETQRNKGNFPGRFSGRQFSNSRSEMNVSTLELGDSALYLCASTPGSVSDTQYFGPGTRLTVL.

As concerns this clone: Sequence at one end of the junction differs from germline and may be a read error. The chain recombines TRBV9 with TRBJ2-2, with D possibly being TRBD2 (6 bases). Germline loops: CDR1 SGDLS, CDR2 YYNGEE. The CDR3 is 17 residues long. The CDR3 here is CASSSHTGVSKTGELFF. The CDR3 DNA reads TGTGCCAGCAGCTCTCACACGGGGGTTTCGAAGACCGGGGAGCTGTTTTTT. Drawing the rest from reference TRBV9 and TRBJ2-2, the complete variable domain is DSGVTQTPKHLITATGQRVTLRCSPRSGDLSVYWYQQSLDQGLQFLIQYYNGEERAKGNILERFSAQQFPDLHSELNLSSLELGDSALYFCASSSHTGVSKTGELFFGEGSRLTVL.

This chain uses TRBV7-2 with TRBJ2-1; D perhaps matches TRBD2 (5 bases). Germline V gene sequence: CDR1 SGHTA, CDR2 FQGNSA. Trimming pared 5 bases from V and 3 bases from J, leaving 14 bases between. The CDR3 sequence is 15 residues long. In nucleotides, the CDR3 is TGTGCCAGCAGCCCGTCATTCCGGGGCTACAATGAGCAGTTCTTC. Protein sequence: CASSPSFRGYNEQFF. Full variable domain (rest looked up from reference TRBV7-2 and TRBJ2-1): GAGVSQSPSNKVTEKGKDVELRCDPISGHTALYWYRQSLGQGLEFLIYFQGNSAPDKSGLPSDRFSAERTGGSVSTLTIQRTQQEDSAVYLCASSPSFRGYNEQFFGPGTRLTVL.

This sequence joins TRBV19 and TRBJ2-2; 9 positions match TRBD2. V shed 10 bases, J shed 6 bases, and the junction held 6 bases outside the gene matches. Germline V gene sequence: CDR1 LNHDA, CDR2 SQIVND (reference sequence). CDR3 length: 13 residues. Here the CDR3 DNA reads TGTGCCACTTTGCGGGGGGGCCCCGGGGAGCTGTTTTTT. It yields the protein CATLRGGPGELFF.

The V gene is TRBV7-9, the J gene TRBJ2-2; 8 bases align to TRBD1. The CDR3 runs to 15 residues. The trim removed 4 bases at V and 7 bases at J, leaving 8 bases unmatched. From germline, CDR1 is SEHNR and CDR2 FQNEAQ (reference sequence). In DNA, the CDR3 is TGTGCCAGCAGCTGGGGACAGGCCAGAGGCGGGGAGCTGTTTTTT. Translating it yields CASSWGQARGGELFF.

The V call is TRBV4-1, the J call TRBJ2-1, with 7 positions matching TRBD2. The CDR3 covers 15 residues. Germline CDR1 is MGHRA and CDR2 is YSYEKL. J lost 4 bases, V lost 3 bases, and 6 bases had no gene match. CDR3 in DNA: TGCGCCAGCAGCCAGGGGAGGGATTCTTACAATGAGCAGTTCTTC. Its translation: CASSQGRDSYNEQFF.

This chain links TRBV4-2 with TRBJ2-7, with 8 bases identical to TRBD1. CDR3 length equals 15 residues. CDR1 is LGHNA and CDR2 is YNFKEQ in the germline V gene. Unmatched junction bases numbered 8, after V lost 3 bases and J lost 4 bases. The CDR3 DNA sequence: TGTGCCAGCAGCCACACGGACAGGGAAGGGTACGAGCAGTACTTC. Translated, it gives CASSHTDREGYEQYF.

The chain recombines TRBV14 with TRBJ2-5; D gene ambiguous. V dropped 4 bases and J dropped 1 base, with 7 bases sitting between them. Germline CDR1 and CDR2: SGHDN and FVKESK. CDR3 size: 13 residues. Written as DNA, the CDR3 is TGTGCCAGCAGCCCTGTCCCCCAAGAGACCCAGTACTTC. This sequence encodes CASSPVPQETQYF.

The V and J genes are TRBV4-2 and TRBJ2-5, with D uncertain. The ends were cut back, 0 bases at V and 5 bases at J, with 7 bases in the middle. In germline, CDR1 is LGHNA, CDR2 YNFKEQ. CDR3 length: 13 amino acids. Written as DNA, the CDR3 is TGTGCCAGCAGCCAAGACCCCGGGGAGACCCAGTACTTC. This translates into CASSQDPGETQYF.

The DNA of the CDR3 is TGTGCCAGCAGTTTGACTGGGAGCTCCTACAATGAGCAGTTCTTC. It is translated as CASSLTGSSYNEQFF. V gene TRBV7-9 combines with J gene TRBJ2-1; tentative D call: TRBD2 (5 bases). The CDR3 covers 15 residues. CDR1 and CDR2 from the germline V gene are SEHNR and FQNEAQ (reference sequence). V lost 6 bases, J lost 0 bases, and 12 bases lay in between.